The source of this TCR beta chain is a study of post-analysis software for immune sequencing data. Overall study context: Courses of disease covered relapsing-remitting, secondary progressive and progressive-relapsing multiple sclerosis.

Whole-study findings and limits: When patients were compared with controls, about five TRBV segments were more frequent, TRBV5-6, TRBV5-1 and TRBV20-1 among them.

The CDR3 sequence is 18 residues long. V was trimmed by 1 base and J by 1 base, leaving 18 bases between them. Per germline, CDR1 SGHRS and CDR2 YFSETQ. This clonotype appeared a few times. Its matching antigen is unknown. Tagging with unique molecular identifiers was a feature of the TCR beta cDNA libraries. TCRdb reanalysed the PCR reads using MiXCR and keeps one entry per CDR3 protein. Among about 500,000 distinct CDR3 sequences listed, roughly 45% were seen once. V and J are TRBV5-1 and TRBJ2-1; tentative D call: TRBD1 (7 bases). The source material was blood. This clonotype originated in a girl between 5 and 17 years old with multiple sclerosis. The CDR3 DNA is TGCGCCAGCAGCTTGCGGCGGACAGGAGGGGCGTCCTACAATGAGCAGTTCTTC. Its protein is CASSLRRTGGASYNEQFF.